The sequence of this T cell receptor (beta chain) was determined in a study of blood T cells in healthy people across ages. Whole-study results and caveats: With unsorted PBMCs, a conclusive comparison of naive versus antigen-experienced cells was not possible.

PCR was performed a second time for roughly 7 to 11 cycles using a sample-barcoded 5' primer and a J-beta primer mix. All cDNA molecules were each tagged by a template-switch adaptor with 12 random nucleotides. A single record per CDR3 protein comes from TCRdb applying MiXCR to the 5' RACE reads. The sample shows about a million distinct CDR3 sequences, 45% to 50% of them seen only once. On this clonotype itself: Its target is unknown.

CDR1 MDHEN and CDR2 SYDVKM come from the germline V gene. J was trimmed by 14 bases and V by 6 bases; bases with no gene match: 12. The CDR3 spans 13 residues. This clonotype was sampled from a man younger than 40 in good health. Sequenced: blood. The gene calls are TRBV28 and TRBJ1-4, with 7 bases fitting TRBD1. Here the CDR3 reads CASRGTALKVLFF. In DNA, the CDR3 is TGTGCCAGCAGAGGGACAGCTCTGAAAGTCCTGTTTTTT.